Listed below are T cell receptor beta chains from one sample, sequenced in a study of prognosis after radiotherapy for stage I lung cancer. TCRdb fed the multiplex PCR reads into MiXCR, producing one record per CDR3 protein. This sample has tens of thousands of distinct CDR3 sequences, with 35% to 45% found just once. The sequencing used PBMCs, collected before or after stereotactic body radiation therapy (not recorded which). The receptors derive from a donor aged 50 or older with non-small cell lung cancer. Each CDR3 is given with its conserved first and last residue. The order of the fields is CDR3 protein, CDR3 DNA, J gene, clone size, D gene, V gene, CDR3 length. The D gene is left open where the match is weak. Some rows have no size entry. The others give once, few or many, or a class for an expanded clone.

CDR3 protein: CASSSGLAANTGELFF
CDR3 DNA: TGTGCCAGCAGTTCCGGACTAGCGGCGAACACCGGGGAGCTGTTTTTT
J gene: TRBJ2-2
clone size: many
D gene: TRBD2
V gene: TRBV9
CDR3 length: 16

CDR3 protein: CASSRDKVNTEAFF
CDR3 DNA: TGTGCCAGCAGCAGAGACAAAGTGAACACTGAAGCTTTCTTT
J gene: TRBJ1-1
clone size: few
D gene: NA
V gene: TRBV12-3/TRBV12-4
CDR3 length: 14

CDR3 protein: CAISGGQGPGNTIYF
CDR3 DNA: TGTGCCATCAGCGGGGGGCAGGGCCCTGGAAACACCATATATTTT
J gene: TRBJ1-3
clone size: many
D gene: NA
V gene: TRBV10-3
CDR3 length: 15

CDR3 protein: CATKSSGPVSYEQYF
CDR3 DNA: TGTGCCACCAAGAGCTCGGGTCCAGTCTCCTACGAGCAGTACTTC
J gene: TRBJ2-7
clone size: NA
D gene: NA
V gene: TRBV24-1
CDR3 length: 15

CDR3 protein: CASILGLYNEQFF
CDR3 DNA: TGTGCCAGCATCTTAGGTCTTTACAATGAGCAGTTCTTC
J gene: TRBJ2-1
clone size: once
D gene: NA
V gene: TRBV7-7
CDR3 length: 13

CDR3 protein: CASSKQGYGPAEQFF
CDR3 DNA: TGTGCCAGTTCGAAACAGGGTTACGGACCCGCTGAGCAGTTCTTC
J gene: TRBJ2-1
clone size: many
D gene: NA
V gene: TRBV19
CDR3 length: 15

CDR3 protein: CASSPGTSGRDPSSYEQYF
CDR3 DNA: TGTGCCAGCAGTCCAGGGACTAGCGGGAGGGACCCAAGCTCCTACGAGCAGTACTTC
J gene: TRBJ2-7
clone size: NA
D gene: TRBD2
V gene: TRBV12-3/TRBV12-4
CDR3 length: 19

CDR3 protein: CASSRNGATTSPLHF
CDR3 DNA: TGTGCCAGCAGTAGAAACGGGGCAACCACTTCACCCCTCCACTTT
J gene: TRBJ1-6
clone size: many
D gene: NA
V gene: TRBV2
CDR3 length: 15

CDR3 protein: CAVGTGGNEQFF
CDR3 DNA: TGTGCCGTCGGAACAGGGGGCAATGAGCAGTTCTTC
J gene: TRBJ2-1
clone size: many
D gene: TRBD1
V gene: TRBV15
CDR3 length: 12

CDR3 protein: CASTPYGTGGRQYF
CDR3 DNA: TGTGCCAGCACCCCCTACGGGACAGGGGGACGGCAGTACTTC
J gene: TRBJ2-7
clone size: NA
D gene: TRBD1
V gene: TRBV6-1
CDR3 length: 14

CDR3 protein: CASSEAGRGPGYTF
CDR3 DNA: TGTGCCAGCAGTGAAGCTGGCAGGGGGCCTGGCTACACCTTC
J gene: TRBJ1-2
clone size: NA
D gene: TRBD1
V gene: TRBV6-1
CDR3 length: 14

CDR3 protein: CASSPSPGGGQETQYF
CDR3 DNA: TGTGCCAGCAGCCCATCCCCCGGGGGGGGACAAGAGACCCAGTACTTC
J gene: TRBJ2-5
clone size: few
D gene: TRBD2
V gene: TRBV7-9
CDR3 length: 16

CDR3 protein: CASRSGSGSSVEQYF
CDR3 DNA: TGTGCCAGCAGGTCCGGTAGCGGGAGTTCCGTCGAGCAGTACTTC
J gene: TRBJ2-7
clone size: many
D gene: TRBD2
V gene: TRBV28
CDR3 length: 15

CDR3 protein: CAWRSTGGSNYGYTF
CDR3 DNA: TGTGCCTGGAGATCGACAGGGGGCTCAAACTATGGCTACACCTTC
J gene: TRBJ1-2
clone size: NA
D gene: TRBD1
V gene: TRBV30
CDR3 length: 15

CDR3 protein: CASSLGGQGGHTQYF
CDR3 DNA: TGTGCCAGTTCGCTGGGGGGACAGGGCGGACATACGCAGTATTTT
J gene: TRBJ2-3
clone size: NA
D gene: TRBD1
V gene: TRBV27
CDR3 length: 15

CDR3 protein: CASQVRQVMNTEAFF
CDR3 DNA: TGCGCCAGTCAAGTACGACAGGTAATGAACACTGAAGCTTTCTTT
J gene: TRBJ1-1
clone size: NA
D gene: NA
V gene: TRBV5-1
CDR3 length: 15

CDR3 protein: CASSQGQGLSGYTF
CDR3 DNA: TGTGCCAGCAGTCAAGGACAGGGGCTGTCTGGCTACACCTTC
J gene: TRBJ1-2
clone size: NA
D gene: TRBD1
V gene: TRBV6-1
CDR3 length: 14

CDR3 protein: CASSLGNGETQYF
CDR3 DNA: TGCGCCAGCAGCTTAGGGAATGGGGAGACCCAGTACTTC
J gene: TRBJ2-5
clone size: many
D gene: NA
V gene: TRBV5-1
CDR3 length: 13

CDR3 protein: CSARELGQEQETQYF
CDR3 DNA: TGCAGTGCTAGAGAATTGGGTCAAGAGCAGGAGACCCAGTACTTC
J gene: TRBJ2-5
clone size: many
D gene: NA
V gene: TRBV20-1
CDR3 length: 15

CDR3 protein: CASSPRTGNTGELFF
CDR3 DNA: TGTGCCAGCAGCCCCAGAACAGGGAACACCGGGGAGCTGTTTTTT
J gene: TRBJ2-2
clone size: many
D gene: NA
V gene: TRBV9
CDR3 length: 15

CDR3 protein: CASRIGTAILYSNQPQHF
CDR3 DNA: TGTGCCAGTAGAATCGGGACAGCGATACTTTATAGCAATCAGCCCCAGCATTTT
J gene: TRBJ1-5
clone size: many
D gene: TRBD1
V gene: TRBV19
CDR3 length: 18

CDR3 protein: CATSDSTAGNTIYF
CDR3 DNA: TGTGCCACCAGTGATAGCACAGCTGGAAACACCATATATTTT
J gene: TRBJ1-3
clone size: many
D gene: NA
V gene: TRBV24-1
CDR3 length: 14

CDR3 protein: CASSAGNRVNEQFF
CDR3 DNA: TGCGCCAGCAGTGCAGGGAACCGAGTGAATGAGCAGTTCTTC
J gene: TRBJ2-1
clone size: few
D gene: NA
V gene: TRBV10-1
CDR3 length: 14

CDR3 protein: CSARVGGSYETQYF
CDR3 DNA: TGCAGTGCTAGAGTGGGCGGGAGCTACGAGACCCAGTACTTC
J gene: TRBJ2-5
clone size: NA
D gene: TRBD2
V gene: TRBV20-1
CDR3 length: 14

CDR3 protein: CAWRTAYEQYF
CDR3 DNA: TGTGCCTGGCGGACAGCCTACGAGCAGTACTTC
J gene: TRBJ2-7
clone size: NA
D gene: NA
V gene: TRBV30
CDR3 length: 11

CDR3 protein: CSASSGSVSPLHF
CDR3 DNA: TGCAGTGCTAGTTCAGGGAGTGTCTCACCCCTCCACTTT
J gene: TRBJ1-6
clone size: many
D gene: NA
V gene: TRBV20-1
CDR3 length: 13

CDR3 protein: CASSSTPGRRTGTQYF
CDR3 DNA: TGTGCCAGCAGTTCCACCCCAGGGCGGCGCACGGGTACGCAGTATTTT
J gene: TRBJ2-3
clone size: NA
D gene: NA
V gene: TRBV27
CDR3 length: 16

CDR3 protein: CASSEEKVWQPQHF
CDR3 DNA: TGTGCCAGCAGTGAAGAGAAGGTCTGGCAGCCCCAGCATTTT
J gene: TRBJ1-5
clone size: many
D gene: NA
V gene: TRBV6-2/TRBV6-3
CDR3 length: 14

CDR3 protein: CASRTWMRRTEAFF
CDR3 DNA: TGTGCCAGCAGGACATGGATGAGGCGGACTGAAGCTTTCTTT
J gene: TRBJ1-1
clone size: once
D gene: NA
V gene: TRBV28
CDR3 length: 14

CDR3 protein: CASSIGFLGDEQYF
CDR3 DNA: TGTGCCAGTAGTATTGGGTTCCTCGGCGACGAGCAGTACTTC
J gene: TRBJ2-7
clone size: many
D gene: NA
V gene: TRBV19
CDR3 length: 14

CDR3 protein: CASSIDQQGGEQYF
CDR3 DNA: TGTGCCAGTAGTATAGACCAACAGGGGGGCGAGCAGTACTTC
J gene: TRBJ2-7
clone size: many
D gene: TRBD1
V gene: TRBV19
CDR3 length: 14

CDR3 protein: CASSPGPTNEKLFF
CDR3 DNA: TGTGCCAGCAGCCCGGGCCCAACTAATGAAAAACTGTTTTTT
J gene: TRBJ1-4
clone size: many
D gene: NA
V gene: TRBV4-2
CDR3 length: 14

CDR3 protein: CSARKMDRGSYEQYF
CDR3 DNA: TGCAGTGCTCGAAAAATGGACAGGGGCTCCTACGAGCAGTACTTC
J gene: TRBJ2-7
clone size: many
D gene: TRBD1
V gene: TRBV20-1
CDR3 length: 15

CDR3 protein: CSVDSNQPQHF
CDR3 DNA: TGCAGCGTTGATAGCAATCAGCCCCAGCATTTT
J gene: TRBJ1-5
clone size: many
D gene: NA
V gene: TRBV29-1
CDR3 length: 11

CDR3 protein: CASSIAGTDSGNTIYF
CDR3 DNA: TGTGCCAGTAGTATAGCCGGGACCGATTCTGGAAACACCATATATTTT
J gene: TRBJ1-3
clone size: many
D gene: NA
V gene: TRBV19
CDR3 length: 16

CDR3 protein: CASSSRDRKEYF
CDR3 DNA: TGTGCCAGCAGTTCCCGGGACAGGAAAGAGTACTTC
J gene: TRBJ2-7
clone size: NA
D gene: TRBD1
V gene: TRBV6-5
CDR3 length: 12

CDR3 protein: CASSQDRRDTQYF
CDR3 DNA: TGTGCCAGCAGCCAAGATCGCAGGGATACGCAGTATTTT
J gene: TRBJ2-3
clone size: NA
D gene: NA
V gene: TRBV3-1
CDR3 length: 13

CDR3 protein: CAISLSSGSYYEQYF
CDR3 DNA: TGTGCCATCAGCTTAAGTAGCGGGTCCTACTACGAGCAGTACTTC
J gene: TRBJ2-7
clone size: few
D gene: TRBD2
V gene: TRBV7-2
CDR3 length: 15

CDR3 protein: CASSPNRAFGTDTQYF
CDR3 DNA: TGTGCCAGCAGCCCGAACAGGGCTTTCGGCACAGATACGCAGTATTTT
J gene: TRBJ2-3
clone size: many
D gene: NA
V gene: TRBV7-2
CDR3 length: 16

CDR3 protein: CASSFVSGRTEAFF
CDR3 DNA: TGTGCCAGCAGCTTCGTCTCAGGGCGGACTGAAGCTTTCTTT
J gene: TRBJ1-1
clone size: many
D gene: NA
V gene: TRBV11-3
CDR3 length: 14

CDR3 protein: CATSDSRTLQETQYF
CDR3 DNA: TGTGCCACCAGTGATTCCCGGACACTCCAAGAGACCCAGTACTTC
J gene: TRBJ2-5
clone size: many
D gene: NA
V gene: TRBV24-1
CDR3 length: 15

CDR3 protein: CASSVVGGREDGYTF
CDR3 DNA: TGTGCCAGCAGTGTCGTCGGGGGCAGGGAGGATGGCTACACCTTC
J gene: TRBJ1-2
clone size: NA
D gene: NA
V gene: TRBV2
CDR3 length: 15

CDR3 protein: CASISGLAGAYEQYF
CDR3 DNA: TGTGCCAGCATTTCGGGATTAGCGGGAGCCTACGAGCAGTACTTC
J gene: TRBJ2-7
clone size: NA
D gene: TRBD2
V gene: TRBV6-9
CDR3 length: 15

CDR3 protein: CASSLGGGVNEQFF
CDR3 DNA: TGTGCCAGCAGCTTAGGAGGGGGGGTCAATGAGCAGTTCTTC
J gene: TRBJ2-1
clone size: once
D gene: NA
V gene: TRBV7-7
CDR3 length: 14

CDR3 protein: CASSQAWDSITGELFF
CDR3 DNA: TGTGCCAGCAGCCAAGCTTGGGACAGTATAACCGGGGAGCTGTTTTTT
J gene: TRBJ2-2
clone size: many
D gene: TRBD1
V gene: TRBV3-1
CDR3 length: 16

CDR3 protein: CASIGLAGVWETQYF
CDR3 DNA: TGTGCCAGCATAGGACTAGCGGGAGTTTGGGAGACCCAGTACTTC
J gene: TRBJ2-5
clone size: many
D gene: TRBD2
V gene: TRBV6-2/TRBV6-3
CDR3 length: 15